This T cell receptor beta chain comes out of a study of beta chain features in type 1 diabetes (dated by TCRdb to the late 2010s). Concerning the study at large: Mean age, gender distribution, total cell number and subset yield were not different between patients and healthy donors. A total of roughly 100 million sorted cells were examined across all samples, and the number of cells per subset was strongly correlated with RNA yield. In the study, recently diagnosed type 1 diabetes patients and matched healthy donors were compared on the TCRB repertoires of their sorted circulating CD4+ T cell subsets. Whereas all 28 donors provided naive and central memory subsets, regulatory and stem cell-like memory subsets were isolated from just 8 patients and about 8 healthy donors. Broad study findings and their caveats: In all four CD4+ subsets, TCRB CDR3 length was moderately but significantly shorter in type 1 diabetes patients. Naive, central memory and regulatory TCRB repertoires appeared to be more similar among patients than among healthy donors. HLA sub-analyses involved small numbers of individuals, so any influence of HLA type on TCRB rearrangement remained unresolved. Because cDNA was sequenced instead of genomic DNA, highly expressing activated cells could be over-represented, though the groups showed no difference in activation or CD3 levels. PCR might favor shorter templates, but patient and control samples were amplified and corrected together, so any skew would affect both groups equally. Fewer insertions and more nucleotide deletions at VDJ recombination sites were observed in patients with type 1 diabetes, implying thymic rearrangement abnormalities.

Each donor gave one peripheral blood draw, roughly 110 mL on average, collected into heparinised tubes. A BD FACSAria II was used to sort naive, central memory, regulatory and stem cell-like memory CD4+ T cells with a panel that included CD45RO, CCR7, CD25, CD127, CD95 and CD27. All sorted populations exceeded 95% purity. PBMCs were isolated right away by Lymphoprep density gradient centrifugation and were stained directly, without culture. So that batch effects would be minimized, each experiment stained and sorted samples in pairs, pairing one healthy donor with one patient. Taken from the germline V gene, the CDR1 and CDR2 loops are MNHNS and SASEGT. The CDR3 holds 12 amino acids from the cysteine to the phenylalanine. The read is trimmed to its CDR3 DNA, 36 bases read in frame from base 1. The junction shows trimming of 3 bases on V and 4 bases on J, plus 6 bases between the germline ends. The entire isolated RNA was reverse transcribed using the High Capacity cDNA Reverse Transcription Kit, and thus expressed TCRB transcripts were sequenced. Deep immunoSEQ sequencing was performed on naive, central memory and regulatory T cell samples, with an average of around 3.5 million total reads per sample. Sorted cells were lysed in RLT buffer, and RNA was extracted using DNase-treated RNeasy Micro or Mini kits according to cell number. Each cell subset was processed separately to prevent cross-contamination, with patient and healthy donor samples processed together. TCRB sequences were amplified from cDNA with the immunoSEQ multiplex PCR, producing 87-bp fragments spanning the CDR3 region. Amplicons were sequenced on the Illumina HiSeq platform. As for how the authors treated the data: Synthetic template baselines were used to correct PCR bias computationally, reads within Hamming distance 2 were collapsed, and singletons that could not be merged were discarded. Reads were aligned to IMGT to assign V, D and J genes, CDR3 length, and insertions or deletions at six rearrangement sites. Within each subset, clonotype counts were normalized to sorted cell number, after which true diversity and Gini coefficients were computed with the tcR R package. Repertoire sharing was quantified using the overlap coefficient calculated on TCRB nucleotide sequences. As a proxy for the pre-selection repertoire, out-of-frame TCRB sequences from naive cells were analyzed. Entries here come from immuneACCESS through TCRdb and include only in-frame sequences with V and J called. Some clones fail to appear in such tables; in the studies checked, an unresolved V gene covers under half of the shortfall, and the cause of the remainder is unknown. The V and J calls and clone size come from that table; D and trimming were worked out from the DNA. Recorded for this sample are 130,000 to 150,000 clones; about 9.4% of them occurred a single time. About 1.3% of the sample lies in the top ten.

In the case of this clone: Its antigen target is currently unknown. Base-call qualities are not available, and no considerably larger clone is one nucleotide away.

The clonotype originates from a man aged 18-30 years in good health. Sequenced material: naive CD4+ T cells from blood. In light of the paper, this sample's cell subset or site label describes: true naive CD4+ T cells. Recombination joined TRBV6-1 with TRBJ1-2; the D gene lacks a confident call. The CDR3 amino acid sequence is: CASSDNGYGYTF. The sequenced DNA: TGTGCCAGCAGTGACAACGGCTATGGCTACACCTTC.